This TCR beta chain was sequenced for a study of T-cell reconstitution after alpha-beta-depleted transplantation in children. From germline, CDR1 is MNHEY and CDR2 SVGAGI. V shed 0 bases and J 4 bases; nucleotides not matched to a gene: 5. This CDR3 comprises 15 residues. TCRbeta library construction was performed incorporating unique molecular identifiers. In TCRdb, the PCR reads were re-called with MiXCR into one record per CDR3 protein. Here the sample spans 800,000 to 1,000,000 distinct CDR3 sequences, 25% to 30% being singletons. This clonotype was seen only a few times. The clonotype originates from a boy under two years old who had a stem cell transplant for SCID, so the T cells may come from the graft donor. The chain joins TRBV6-5 to TRBJ2-7, with TRBD1 matching over 8 bases. Source: PBMCs, mostly from graft donor cells, taken 360 days after TCRalphabeta/CD19-depleted stem cell transplant. The CDR3 region is CASSYSRQGAYEQYF. DNA of the CDR3: TGTGCCAGCAGTTACTCGAGGCAGGGGGCTTACGAGCAGTACTTC.